The sequence of this TCR beta chain was determined in a study of Ad26.COV2.S vaccination and SARS-CoV-2 variants. Study context: Dosing was one shot or two shots 56 days apart.

Study findings and constraints: After vaccination, reports described spike-specific CD8+ and CD4+ T cell responses as showing substantial breadth. The placebo group had lower spike-specific TCR breadth than the vaccine recipients did.

With respect to this clone: Antigen unknown.

Trimming took 5 bases from V and 8 from J, leaving 4 bases between them. CDR3 length: 11 amino acids. Germline values: CDR1 SGHAT, CDR2 FQNNGV. The protocol was immunoSEQ multiplex PCR, while the TCRdb copy is restricted to in-frame clones and leaves out a portion. The data hold 350,000 to 450,000 clones, with around 91% observed a single time. As to treatment: some 19 received Ad26.COV2.S at low or high dose, single or two shots; several received placebo; per-sample allocation not given. The samples date from day 63 after the first vaccine or placebo injection. The individual, an adult aged 18-55 years, was a donor in Boston.

The chain uses TRBV11-2 and TRBJ1-6; D uncertain. The TCR was taken from a person between 18 and 65 years old who received the Ad26.COV2.S COVID-19 vaccine or a placebo. The sample here was peripheral blood, taken in a trial of Ad26.COV2.S vaccine versus placebo. The DNA of the CDR3 is TGTGCCAGCAGCGAAGATTCACCCCTCCACTTT. Its protein product is CASSEDSPLHF.